These T cell receptor beta chains were read from a single sample in a study of CD8 T cells in ankylosing spondylitis. MiXCR was run by TCRdb on the 5' RACE reads, yielding one entry per CDR3 protein. The sample lists some 270,000 distinct CDR3 sequences, under 35% seen once, with 4% to 5% in the top ten. Sequencing was performed on blood, either unsorted or a sorted T cell fraction (not recorded which). All receptors derive from a male donor with ankylosing spondylitis or in good health (not recorded which). CDR3s include the opening cysteine and the closing phenylalanine or tryptophan. Fields, in order: D gene, clone size, J gene, V gene, CDR3 protein, CDR3 DNA. A D gene is named only where the DNA matches it firmly. Some rows mark clone size as missing; the rest say once, few, many or name a class of expanded clone.

d_call: -; clone_size: few; j_call: TRBJ2-7; v_call: TRBV28; cdr3_aa: CASSVPTESYEQYF; cdr3_nt: TGTGCCAGCAGTGTCCCGACGGAGTCCTACGAGCAGTACTTC
d_call: -; clone_size: -; j_call: TRBJ2-2; v_call: TRBV4-2; cdr3_aa: CASSQVMGQPGELFF; cdr3_nt: TGTGCCAGCAGCCAAGTCATGGGACAACCCGGGGAGCTGTTTTTT
d_call: -; clone_size: -; j_call: TRBJ1-3; v_call: TRBV6-5; cdr3_aa: CASSYGGAGGNTIYF; cdr3_nt: TGTGCCAGCAGTTACGGGGGGGCGGGAGGAAACACCATATATTTT
d_call: TRBD1; clone_size: few; j_call: TRBJ2-1; v_call: TRBV5-1; cdr3_aa: CASSSTGDGEQFF; cdr3_nt: TGCGCCAGCAGCTCGACAGGGGATGGAGAGCAGTTCTTC
d_call: TRBD2; clone_size: few; j_call: TRBJ2-1; v_call: TRBV6-1; cdr3_aa: CASSRTGGNEQFF; cdr3_nt: TGTGCCAGCAGTAGGACGGGGGGGAATGAGCAGTTCTTC
d_call: -; clone_size: few; j_call: TRBJ2-2; v_call: TRBV5-1; cdr3_aa: CASSLGIRAGELFF; cdr3_nt: TGCGCCAGCAGCTTGGGGATTCGGGCCGGGGAGCTGTTTTTT
d_call: -; clone_size: -; j_call: TRBJ1-1; v_call: TRBV29-1; cdr3_aa: CSVDTSTEAFF; cdr3_nt: TGCAGCGTTGATACAAGCACTGAAGCTTTCTTT
d_call: -; clone_size: few; j_call: TRBJ2-1; v_call: TRBV7-6; cdr3_aa: CASSAELGGEQFF; cdr3_nt: TGTGCCAGCAGCGCCGAACTAGGGGGTGAGCAGTTCTTC
d_call: -; clone_size: -; j_call: TRBJ2-7; v_call: TRBV5-1; cdr3_aa: CASSLGGSEPSEQYF; cdr3_nt: TGCGCCAGCAGCTTGGGCGGTTCCGAACCTTCCGAGCAGTACTTC
d_call: TRBD1; clone_size: few; j_call: TRBJ2-1; v_call: TRBV12-3/TRBV12-4; cdr3_aa: CASSSVDRIDEQFF; cdr3_nt: TGTGCCAGCAGTTCAGTGGACAGGATTGATGAGCAGTTCTTC
d_call: -; clone_size: -; j_call: TRBJ2-3; v_call: TRBV7-9; cdr3_aa: CASSQNRWDTQYF; cdr3_nt: TGTGCCAGCAGTCAAAATCGGTGGGATACGCAGTATTTT
d_call: -; clone_size: -; j_call: TRBJ2-2; v_call: TRBV11-2; cdr3_aa: CASTDEEHSTGELFF; cdr3_nt: TGTGCCAGCACCGACGAGGAACACAGCACCGGGGAGCTGTTTTTT